This TCR beta chain was recovered during a study of regulatory T cells in long-lasting Graves disease. CDR3 length equals 16 residues. CDR1 is SGHRS, CDR2 YFSETQ, per germline. Between the trimmed V and J ends, which lost 4 bases and 5 bases, there was a span of 21 bases. Sequencing libraries for TCR beta were prepared with iRepertoire HTBI primers and Arm-PCR of CDR3 regions. Each CDR3 protein gets one entry after TCRdb re-called the multiplex PCR reads with MiXCR. The data hold 350,000 to 550,000 distinct CDR3 sequences, with 14% to 15% observed a single time. Time point given: newly diagnosed GD, antithyroid drugs for less than 3 months. Isolated PBMC RNA provided the starting material for the TCR library. Study-level results: Accuracy might have suffered from few samples. Segments TRBV28, TRBJ1-2 and TRBJ2-5 showed preferential usage in persistent disease.

Comment on this clonotype: Its specificity is not known.

These data also formed part of another study, on T cells in Graves' hyperthyroidism and ophthalmopathy.

The chain couples TRBV5-1 to TRBJ2-5; D is perhaps TRBD2 (6 bases). The input for sequencing was peripheral blood mononuclear cells (PBMCs), taken at new diagnosis, from a patient treated with antithyroid drugs. This sequence was found in a young woman with Graves disease. As DNA, the CDR3 is TGCGCCAGCAGCGCCGCGTGGGGAGGCCCCGGGGAGACCCAGTACTTC. Protein product: CASSAAWGGPGETQYF.